This TCR beta chain stems from a study of shared clonotypes between healthy human individuals. Method: immunoSEQ multiplex PCR; TCRdb's copy keeps in-frame clones and lacks some. The data contain roughly 1 million clones, more than 75% of them singletons. In its sample, this clone was seen a few times. V was pared by 6 bases and J by 7 bases, with 6 bases of the junction left unmatched. Germline lookup yields CDR1 SQVTM and CDR2 ANQGSEA. This CDR3 is 13 amino acids long. The sequence came from a man aged 18 to 30 in good health. Some clones in this sample may be carry-over from other donors' samples. The chain is built from TRBV29-1 and TRBJ1-4; 9 bases fit TRBD1. Sequencing was carried out using memory CD4+ T cells from PBMCs. Subset denoted: CD45RA-negative fraction. The chain's CDR3 is CSVLGQGGEKLFF. The CDR3 DNA reads as TGCAGCGTGCTGGGACAGGGTGGTGAAAAACTGTTTTTT.